Included here is one T cell receptor beta chain sequence, with context. Antigen unknown. This sample is part of a study of graft-versus-host responses after intestinal transplantation. The overall study: Tacrolimus and steroids were given for three to four years to all recipients after anti-thymocyte globulin induction.

Using immunoSEQ multiplex PCR, the repertoire was profiled, and TCRdb retains in-frame clones only, with some absent. The sample has approximately 80,000 clones, 85% to 90% seen once. Study-wide results and limits: Patients who carried graft-donor T cell macrochimerism also had high graft-versus-host to host-versus-graft clonal ratios in their allografts. The marrow of recipients harbored GvH clones, and ileum or blood showed some of them first.

Looked up from germline, CDR1 is SSHAT and CDR2 is FNYEAQ (reference sequence). This CDR3 has 8 residues. The material sequenced was unstimulated CD4+ T cells sorted from spleen or lymph node cells, taken before intestinal transplant. The origin of this receptor is a human donor who received an intestinal transplant. This chain connects TRBV7-7 to TRBJ2-5; D might be TRBD1 (6 bases). CDR3: CAWGHQYF. The CDR3 DNA reads TGTGCTTGGGGGCACCAGTACTTC.